Listed here are 30 T cell receptor beta chains from one sample, sequenced in a study of CD8 T cells in Susac syndrome. cDNA came from roughly 0.47 to 1 ug RNA primed by random hexamers. TCRdb re-called the immunoSEQ multiplex PCR reads with MiXCR, one entry per CDR3 protein. The profile shows fewer than 350,000 distinct CDR3 sequences, 92% of them singletons. Sequences were obtained from CD4+ T cells from PBMCs. The receptors stem from a human donor with multiple sclerosis.

This clonotype occurred a few times. The rearrangement joins TRBV12-3 or TRBV12-4 to TRBJ2-2; perhaps TRBD1 as D (5 bases). The V gene lost 3 bases and the J gene lost 1 base, with 9 bases spanning the gap. The CDR3 sequence is 15 residues long. The CDR3 loop is CASSFGQGNTGELFF. CDR3 DNA: TGTGCCAGCAGTTTTGGCCAGGGGAACACCGGGGAGCTGTTTTTT.

The V and J genes are TRBV12-5 and TRBJ2-1; D is possibly TRBD1 or TRBD2 (5 bases each). CDR1 and CDR2 from the germline V gene are LGHNT and FRNRAP. V dropped 3 bases and J dropped 5 bases, with 14 bases sitting between them. This CDR3 is 15 amino acids long. The CDR3 spells CASGFGTKPDNEQFF. CDR3 sequence (DNA): TGTGCTAGTGGTTTCGGGACGAAACCCGACAATGAGCAGTTCTTC.

The J gene is TRBJ1-2, the V gene TRBV9, with D perhaps TRBD1 (6 bases). The CDR3 runs to 15 residues. Germline assignment: CDR1 SGDLS and CDR2 YYNGEE. V was pared by 3 bases and J by 3 bases, with 15 bases between. The CDR3 coding sequence is TGTGCCAGCAGCGCTTCAGGGGCGAGAGACTATGGCTACACCTTC. Translated, it gives CASSASGARDYGYTF.

The chain employs TRBV27 and TRBJ2-2; 11 positions match TRBD2. Trimming took 2 bases from V and 3 from J; bases not matched to a gene: 5. Germline V lookup: CDR1 MNHEY, CDR2 SMNVEV (reference sequence). The CDR3 is 17 amino acids. This CDR3 is CASSLPSGGLDTGELFF. The DNA of the CDR3 is TGTGCCAGCAGTTTACCTAGCGGGGGGCTAGACACCGGGGAGCTGTTTTTT.

V and J are TRBV19 and TRBJ1-2; weak D call: TRBD1 (5 bases). The V gene lost 2 bases and the J gene lost 8 bases, with 12 bases spanning the gap. The CDR3 consists of 13 residues. Germline CDR1 LNHDA, CDR2 SQIVND (reference sequence). The CDR3 DNA follows: TGTGCCAGTAGTATACACGGGGGAGCAGGCTACACCTTC. Its protein product is CASSIHGGAGYTF.

The gene calls are TRBV14 and TRBJ2-6; TRBD2 agrees at 7 bases. CDR1 SGHDN and CDR2 FVKESK come from the germline V gene. Unmatched junction bases numbered 8, after V lost 4 bases and J lost 2 bases. This CDR3 is 17 amino acids long. This chain's CDR3 is CASSLLGGVAGANVLTF. CDR3 in DNA: TGTGCCAGCAGCCTCCTGGGGGGGGTAGCTGGGGCCAACGTCCTGACTTTC.

The chain combines TRBV13 with TRBJ2-2; TRBD1 matches 7 bases. The V and J ends lost 5 bases and 4 bases, in that order; junction bases with no gene match: 10. CDR1 PRHDT and CDR2 FYEKMQ come from the germline V gene (reference sequence). The CDR3 sequence is 16 residues long. CDR3 in DNA: TGTGCCAGCAGCCCCACAGGGGAAGACGGCACCGGGGAGCTGTTTTTT. Translating gives CASSPTGEDGTGELFF.

V gene TRBV5-1 combines with J gene TRBJ2-7; 7 nucleotides agree with TRBD1. Per germline, CDR1 SGHRS and CDR2 YFSETQ. CDR3 length: 14 residues. After removal of 4 bases from V and 6 bases from J, the junction contained 10 bases not matched to a gene. This chain's CDR3 is CASSQGQSSGEQYF. For the CDR3, the DNA is TGCGCCAGCAGCCAGGGACAGAGCAGTGGCGAGCAGTACTTC.

V usage is TRBV5-1 and J usage is TRBJ1-1; TRBD1 might be the D (6 bases). This CDR3 comprises 15 residues. Germline V lookup: CDR1 SGHRS, CDR2 YFSETQ. Trimming stripped 1 base from V and 1 base from J, with 11 bases between. CDR3 sequence: CASSLRGDGNTEAFF. In nucleotides, the CDR3 is TGCGCCAGCAGCTTGAGGGGGGACGGGAACACTGAAGCTTTCTTT. Complete variable domain (other parts from reference TRBV5-1 and TRBJ1-1): KAGVTQTPRYLIKTRGQQVTLSCSPISGHRSVSWYQQTPGQGLQFLFEYFSETQRNKGNFPGRFSGRQFSNSRSEMNVSTLELGDSALYLCASSLRGDGNTEAFFGQGTRLTVV.

This rearrangement joins TRBV7-2 to TRBJ1-6, with TRBD1 as a possible D gene (6 bases). CDR3 size: 16 residues. From germline, CDR1 is SGHTA and CDR2 FQGNSA. Trimming stripped 1 base from V and 7 bases from J, with 14 bases between. The CDR3 spells CASSLGVGAKNSPLHF. The CDR3 DNA reads TGTGCCAGCAGCTTAGGTGTGGGGGCCAAGAATTCACCCCTCCACTTT.

The V and J genes are TRBV5-1 and TRBJ2-5, with 7 positions matching TRBD1. The V segment lost 0 bases and the J segment 4 bases; nucleotides outside the gene matches: 6. Germline CDR1 is SGHRS and CDR2 is YFSETQ. This CDR3 is built from 15 residues. DNA of the CDR3: TGCGCCAGCAGCTTGGGGGACAGTAGAGGAGAGACCCAGTACTTC. It yields the protein CASSLGDSRGETQYF.

V and J are TRBV11-1 and TRBJ2-5, with a tentative D call TRBD2 (5 bases). Trimming took off 5 bases at V and 5 bases at J, with 21 bases between the two ends. Germline lookup yields CDR1 SGHAT and CDR2 FQDESV (reference sequence). CDR3 length equals 16 residues. The CDR3 DNA sequence: TGTGCCAGCAGCCCCCGACGGGGATCCGGCGGGGAGACCCAGTACTTC. It translates to CASSPRRGSGGETQYF.

The rearrangement uses TRBV6-1 and TRBJ2-5, with TRBD2 identical over 12 bases. With V trimmed by 6 bases and J by 3 bases, 11 bases remained unmatched. This CDR3 comprises 17 residues. The germline V gene has CDR1 MNHNS and CDR2 SASEGT. For the CDR3, the DNA is TGTGCCAGCAGCAGGGGTCGGCTAGCGGGGGGGGAAGAGACCCAGTACTTC. It translates to CASSRGRLAGGEETQYF.

V gene TRBV5-1 combines with J gene TRBJ2-5; 7 bases agree with TRBD1. The CDR3 covers 15 residues. Germline CDR1 SGHRS, CDR2 YFSETQ. With V trimmed by 2 bases and J by 4 bases, 8 bases remained unmatched. The CDR3 DNA reads TGCGCCAGCAGCTTCACCAGGGGGTCTCGAGAGACCCAGTACTTC. This gives the protein CASSFTRGSRETQYF.

DNA for the CDR3: TGTGCCAGCAGCTTACGGGTCCCCACCGGGGAGCTGTTTTTT. Translation gives CASSLRVPTGELFF. This rearrangement joins TRBV7-8 to TRBJ2-2; D not resolved. The CDR3 runs 14 residues. Germline values: CDR1 SGHVS, CDR2 FQNEAQ. Trimming left V 2 bases short and J 4 bases short, with 8 bases between.

This clonotype was seen a single time. V usage is TRBV19 and J usage is TRBJ2-1; D might be TRBD1 (5 bases). Trimming shortened V by 7 bases and J by 8 bases, and 24 bases separated the two germline ends. The germline V gene has CDR1 LNHDA and CDR2 SQIVND (reference sequence). The CDR3 consists of 16 residues. The CDR3 nucleotides are TGTGCCAGTACGATTTCGAGACAGAGCTCCGTCGATGAGCAGTTCTTC. This sequence encodes CASTISRQSSVDEQFF.

The CDR3 DNA sequence: TGCAGTGCTCGTACGGGGGGTCTCTTTGAAGCTTTCTTT. Protein product: CSARTGGLFEAFF. V gene TRBV20-1 combines with J gene TRBJ1-1, with a tentative D call TRBD1 (5 bases). This CDR3 is 13 amino acids long. Germline V CDR1 and CDR2: DFQATT, SNEGSKA (reference sequence). V shed 5 bases and J shed 7 bases, with 17 bases lying between them.

V gene TRBV6-5 combines with J gene TRBJ2-5, with D perhaps matching TRBD2 (6 bases). CDR1 and CDR2 (germline): MNHEY, SVGAGI. This CDR3 is 15 amino acids long. With 5 bases removed from V and 5 bases from J, the gap between germline ends came to 18 bases. CDR3 amino acids: CASSPRLGERETQYF. The CDR3, as DNA: TGTGCCAGCAGTCCGCGACTAGGAGAGCGGGAGACCCAGTACTTC.

This clonotype was recorded once. The V and J genes are TRBV29-1 and TRBJ1-3; D remains unclear. Trimming left V 0 bases short and J 0 bases short, with 6 bases between. CDR3 length equals 14 residues. Germline assignment: CDR1 SQVTM and CDR2 ANQGSEA. The CDR3 DNA sequence: TGCAGCGTTGAAGAAGGATTCTCTGGAAACACCATATATTTT. It specifies CSVEEGFSGNTIYF.

The rearrangement links TRBV7-3 to TRBJ2-5, with a weak D call TRBD2 (6 bases). This CDR3 is 15 amino acids long. With 3 bases removed from V and 5 bases from J, the gap between germline ends came to 16 bases. Germline assignment: CDR1 SGHTA and CDR2 FQGTGA. Here the CDR3 reads CASSLFAGSGETQYF. For the CDR3, the DNA is TGTGCCAGCAGCTTGTTTGCGGGGTCTGGGGAGACCCAGTACTTC. Together with reference TRBV7-3 and TRBJ2-5, the CDR3 gives the full variable domain: GAGVSQTPSNKVTEKGKYVELRCDPISGHTALYWYRQSLGQGPEFLIYFQGTGAADDSGLPNDRFFAVRPEGSVSTLKIQRTERGDSAVYLCASSLFAGSGETQYFGPGTRLLVL.

The chain links TRBV4-1 to TRBJ2-2; 7 nucleotides match TRBD2. Germline V gene sequence: CDR1 MGHRA, CDR2 YSYEKL. The CDR3 is 15 residues long. With 6 bases clipped from V and 4 bases from J, the junction kept 8 bases outside the gene matches. CDR3 region: CASRPGLVITGELFF. The DNA for the CDR3 is TGCGCCAGCAGGCCCGGACTAGTTATCACCGGGGAGCTGTTTTTT.

This clonotype was counted a single time. The rearrangement uses TRBV29-1 and TRBJ2-4; 8 positions agree with TRBD2. With 7 bases clipped from V and 9 bases from J, the junction kept 5 bases outside the gene matches. This CDR3 spans 11 amino acids. Germline lookup yields CDR1 SQVTM and CDR2 ANQGSEA. The CDR3 spells CSAGGGTIQYF. CDR3 coding DNA: TGCAGCGCCGGGGGGGGGACCATTCAGTACTTC.

The CDR3 here is CSVDRRPAYNEQFF. CDR3 bases: TGCAGCGTTGATAGGCGGCCCGCCTACAATGAGCAGTTCTTC. The chain carries TRBV29-1 and TRBJ2-1; D not resolved. The CDR3 is made up of 14 amino acids. Trimming cost V 3 bases and J 2 bases, with 11 bases left between them. Per the germline V gene, CDR1 is SQVTM and CDR2 is ANQGSEA.

The rearrangement links TRBV27 to TRBJ2-7; possible D gene TRBD2, 5 bases. The germline CDR1 and CDR2 sequences are MNHEY and SMNVEV (reference sequence). This CDR3 has 12 residues. The ends were cut back, 3 bases at V and 7 bases at J, with 10 bases in the middle. CDR3 sequence: CASSFRGTEQYF. CDR3 nucleotide sequence: TGTGCCAGCAGTTTCCGGGGTACGGAGCAGTACTTC.

The rearrangement uses TRBV4-1 and TRBJ2-7, with D perhaps TRBD2 (5 bases). This CDR3 contains 14 residues. V was trimmed by 3 bases and J by 3 bases, leaving 12 bases between them. Per the germline V gene, CDR1 is MGHRA and CDR2 is YSYEKL. This CDR3 is CASSHGFRGYEQYF. CDR3 in DNA: TGCGCCAGCAGCCATGGCTTCCGGGGCTACGAGCAGTACTTC.

The chain uses TRBV7-3 and TRBJ2-7; no definite D call. CDR3 length: 16 residues. The V and J ends lost 4 bases and 2 bases respectively, with 18 bases between them. The germline gives CDR1 SGHTA, CDR2 FQGTGA. CDR3 sequence: CASSSGRTQNPYEQYF. In DNA, the CDR3 is TGTGCCAGCAGCTCCGGACGGACCCAGAATCCCTACGAGCAGTACTTC.

The sample holds a few counts of this clonotype. The chain has TRBV7-2 and TRBJ2-4; D is unclear. The CDR3 extends over 14 amino acids. CDR1 and CDR2 from the germline V gene are SGHTA and FQGNSA. V was pared by 1 base and J by 1 base, with 5 bases between. The CDR3: CASSLVGAKNIQYF. CDR3 DNA: TGTGCCAGCAGCTTAGTTGGGGCCAAAAACATTCAGTACTTC.

CDR3 sequence reads: CASERTSGGYEQYF. For the CDR3, the DNA is TGTGCCAGCGAACGGACTAGCGGGGGCTACGAGCAGTACTTC. This chain joins TRBV18 and TRBJ2-7, with TRBD2 identical over 13 bases. This CDR3 is built from 14 residues. Looked up from germline, CDR1 is KGHSH and CDR2 is LQKENI. V was pared by 8 bases and J by 3 bases, with 4 bases of the junction left unmatched. The whole variable domain, filled in from reference TRBV18 and TRBJ2-7, reads NAGVMQNPRHLVRRRGQEARLRCSPMKGHSHVYWYRQLPEEGLKFMVYLQKENIIDESGMPKERFSAEFPKEGPSILRIQQVVRGDSAAYFCASERTSGGYEQYFGPGTRLTVT.

This clonotype has only one observation. V and J are TRBV6-6 and TRBJ1-5; 8 bases match TRBD1. Germline CDR1 reads MNHNY; CDR2 reads SVGAGI (reference sequence). The trim removed 6 bases at V and 6 bases at J, leaving 10 bases unmatched. CDR3 length equals 15 residues. CDR3 region: CASSFDRGLSQPQHF. In DNA, the CDR3 is TGTGCCAGCAGCTTCGACAGGGGCTTAAGTCAGCCCCAGCATTTT.

J is TRBJ2-1 and V is TRBV25-1; TRBD1 or TRBD2 may be the D gene (5 bases each). Germline CDR1 reads MGHDK; CDR2 reads SYGVNS. This CDR3 is built from 17 residues. V lost 5 bases, J lost 2 bases, and 19 bases lay in between. The CDR3 sequence: CASSKGVLGRTYNEQFF. The CDR3 DNA reads as TGTGCCAGCAGTAAAGGGGTTTTAGGGAGAACCTACAATGAGCAGTTCTTC.